This T cell receptor (beta chain) was found in a study of T cell repertoires in cytomegalovirus infection. In this sample, this clonotype turned up a few times. Its antigen is unidentified. TCRdb re-called the reads with MiXCR, one entry per CDR3 protein. Of about 270,000 distinct CDR3 sequences listed, 22% are singletons. Germline CDR1 reads SGHVS; CDR2 reads FNYEAQ. Germline trimming cut 4 bases from V and 7 bases from J; bases unmatched to any gene: 7. CDR3 length equals 14 residues. This receptor was identified in a human donor in good health (CMV status not recorded). Some clones in this sample may be carry-over from other donors' samples. The V and J genes are TRBV7-6 and TRBJ2-1; 7 nucleotides agree with TRBD1. Sequenced here: cultured PBMCs, sampled from culture after CMV antigen stimulation. The CDR3 DNA is TGTGCCAGCAGCTCCAGGGGGTTTGGGAATGAGCAGTTCTTC. Its protein product is CASSSRGFGNEQFF.